The rows below give T cell receptor beta chains drawn from one sample of a study of CD8 T cells in ankylosing spondylitis. One entry per CDR3 protein, called by TCRdb with MiXCR from the 5' RACE reads. The data show a few hundred thousand distinct CDR3 sequences, approximately 20% seen once. Sequences were obtained from blood, either unsorted or a sorted T cell fraction (not recorded which). All receptors come from a male donor with ankylosing spondylitis. CDR3s include the opening cysteine and the closing phenylalanine or tryptophan. The D gene is left open where the match is weak. Some rows have no size entry. The others give once, few or many, or a class for an expanded clone.

j_gene: TRBJ2-3
d_gene: .
v_gene: TRBV11-3
abundance: few
CDR3nt: TGTGCCAGCAGCTTAGATCAGGTTGCGGACCCCACAGATACGCAGTATTTT
CDR3aa: CASSLDQVADPTDTQYF

j_gene: TRBJ1-2
d_gene: .
v_gene: TRBV7-8
abundance: .
CDR3nt: TGTGCCAGCAGCCTTATTGGGGACCTCTATGGCTACACCTTC
CDR3aa: CASSLIGDLYGYTF

j_gene: TRBJ1-1
d_gene: .
v_gene: TRBV6-5
abundance: .
CDR3nt: TGTGCCAGCAGTTATGGGACGATGAACACTGAAGCTTTCTTT
CDR3aa: CASSYGTMNTEAFF

j_gene: TRBJ2-7
d_gene: .
v_gene: TRBV28
abundance: few
CDR3nt: TGTGCCAGCAGTTTAGGAGGGACCATGTCCTACGAGCAGTACTTC
CDR3aa: CASSLGGTMSYEQYF

j_gene: TRBJ2-1
d_gene: TRBD2
v_gene: TRBV3-1
abundance: few
CDR3nt: TGTGCCAGCAGCCAAGTAGCTAGCGGGAGCGGGAATGAGCAGTTCTTC
CDR3aa: CASSQVASGSGNEQFF

j_gene: TRBJ2-1
d_gene: TRBD2
v_gene: TRBV7-8
abundance: .
CDR3nt: TGTGCCAGCAGCGACGGGACTAGCGGGTTTGAGCAGTTCTTC
CDR3aa: CASSDGTSGFEQFF

j_gene: TRBJ2-1
d_gene: .
v_gene: TRBV7-2
abundance: few
CDR3nt: TGTGCCAGCAGCCCCATCAATGAGCAGTTCTTC
CDR3aa: CASSPINEQFF

j_gene: TRBJ2-5
d_gene: TRBD1
v_gene: TRBV20-1
abundance: few
CDR3nt: TGCAGTGCTTGGTCTGGGACAGGGTTAGATGGTGGCCTGGGGGAGACCCAGTACTTC
CDR3aa: CSAWSGTGLDGGLGETQYF

j_gene: TRBJ2-7
d_gene: .
v_gene: TRBV29-1
abundance: few
CDR3nt: TGCAGCGTTGGGGTAGGGGACCTCTACGAGCAGTACTTC
CDR3aa: CSVGVGDLYEQYF

j_gene: TRBJ2-3
d_gene: .
v_gene: TRBV7-2
abundance: many
CDR3nt: TGTGCCAGCAGCTACCCCGTGCGGCTGGATACGCAGTATTTT
CDR3aa: CASSYPVRLDTQYF

j_gene: TRBJ1-2
d_gene: .
v_gene: TRBV3-1
abundance: .
CDR3nt: TGTGCCAGCAGCCAAGATTGGACACTGGATGGCTACACCTTC
CDR3aa: CASSQDWTLDGYTF

j_gene: TRBJ2-5
d_gene: .
v_gene: TRBV9
abundance: .
CDR3nt: TGTGCCAGCAGCCCGGGGAATTTCCAAGAGACCCAGTACTTC
CDR3aa: CASSPGNFQETQYF

j_gene: TRBJ2-7
d_gene: TRBD2
v_gene: TRBV29-1
abundance: .
CDR3nt: TGCAGCGTCACCGGGACTAGCGGCTACGAGCAGTACTTC
CDR3aa: CSVTGTSGYEQYF

j_gene: TRBJ1-3
d_gene: .
v_gene: TRBV7-9
abundance: .
CDR3nt: TGTGCCAGCAGCTTAGGGGACACCATATATTTT
CDR3aa: CASSLGDTIYF

j_gene: TRBJ2-1
d_gene: .
v_gene: TRBV4-1
abundance: many
CDR3nt: TGCGCCAGCAGCCAAGGAGGGGCAACCCATGAGCAGTTCTTC
CDR3aa: CASSQGGATHEQFF

j_gene: TRBJ2-2
d_gene: .
v_gene: TRBV4-3
abundance: few
CDR3nt: TGCGCCAGCAGCCAAGGGGAGGCCTATCTCACCGGGGAGCTGTTTTTT
CDR3aa: CASSQGEAYLTGELFF

j_gene: TRBJ1-6
d_gene: .
v_gene: TRBV6-5
abundance: few
CDR3nt: TGTGCCAGCAGTTTGGTCATTAATTCACCCCTCCACTTT
CDR3aa: CASSLVINSPLHF

j_gene: TRBJ2-3
d_gene: .
v_gene: TRBV12-3/TRBV12-4
abundance: few
CDR3nt: .
CDR3aa: CASSTSRTSSTDTQYF

j_gene: TRBJ2-1
d_gene: .
v_gene: TRBV4-1
abundance: .
CDR3nt: TGCGCCAGCAGCCCACCCGAGACTGGGAATGAGCAGTTCTTC
CDR3aa: CASSPPETGNEQFF

j_gene: TRBJ2-7
d_gene: .
v_gene: TRBV20-1
abundance: .
CDR3nt: TGCAGTGCAATGGATCACCGATCCTACGAGCAGTACTTC
CDR3aa: CSAMDHRSYEQYF

j_gene: TRBJ2-2
d_gene: TRBD1
v_gene: TRBV2
abundance: few
CDR3nt: TGTGCCAGCAGTCCGCCAACTCTCCGTGGGACAGAAACCGGGGAGCTGTTTTTT
CDR3aa: CASSPPTLRGTETGELFF

j_gene: TRBJ1-1
d_gene: TRBD1
v_gene: TRBV7-9
abundance: .
CDR3nt: TGTGCCAGCAGCCACCGACAGGGGGAGAACACTGAAGCTTTCTTT
CDR3aa: CASSHRQGENTEAFF

j_gene: TRBJ2-6
d_gene: .
v_gene: TRBV29-1
abundance: few
CDR3nt: TGCAGCGTTGAAGTGCCCCCACTAATCTCTGGGGCCAACGTCCTGACTTTC
CDR3aa: CSVEVPPLISGANVLTF

j_gene: TRBJ2-1
d_gene: .
v_gene: TRBV4-3
abundance: .
CDR3nt: TGCGCCAGCAGCCAAGTTCCGGGCTACAATGAGCAGTTCTTC
CDR3aa: CASSQVPGYNEQFF

j_gene: TRBJ2-7
d_gene: .
v_gene: TRBV10-3
abundance: .
CDR3nt: TGTGCCATCAGTGATCGGGCGCATGGACCCTACGAGCAGTACTTC
CDR3aa: CAISDRAHGPYEQYF

j_gene: TRBJ2-1
d_gene: .
v_gene: TRBV18
abundance: many
CDR3nt: TGTGCCAGCTCAGATAGGGCCTACAATGAGCAGTTCTTC
CDR3aa: CASSDRAYNEQFF

j_gene: TRBJ2-3
d_gene: TRBD2
v_gene: TRBV29-1
abundance: .
CDR3nt: TGCAGCTGTAGGGGGCTAGCGGGAACAGATACGCAGTATTTT
CDR3aa: CSCRGLAGTDTQYF

j_gene: TRBJ1-2
d_gene: .
v_gene: TRBV2
abundance: .
CDR3nt: TGTGCCAGCAGTGGACCCCCCTCCGGACAGCCTAACTATGGCTACACCTTC
CDR3aa: CASSGPPSGQPNYGYTF

j_gene: TRBJ2-7
d_gene: .
v_gene: TRBV2
abundance: .
CDR3nt: TGTGCCAGCAGTCCGACAGGAGGGGGCTCCTACGAGCAGTACTTC
CDR3aa: CASSPTGGGSYEQYF

j_gene: TRBJ2-1
d_gene: TRBD2
v_gene: TRBV6-5
abundance: .
CDR3nt: TGTGCCAGCAGTTACGGGACTAGCGGGGATTATGAGCAGTTCTTC
CDR3aa: CASSYGTSGDYEQFF

j_gene: TRBJ1-1
d_gene: TRBD1
v_gene: TRBV6-1
abundance: .
CDR3nt: TGTGCCAGCAGTCTCCTTCGGGACAGGGGTGAAGCTTTCTTT
CDR3aa: CASSLLRDRGEAFF

j_gene: TRBJ2-7
d_gene: .
v_gene: TRBV12-3/TRBV12-4
abundance: few
CDR3nt: TGTGCCAGCAGTTTACCCTCGAGAGCCTACGAGCAGTACTTC
CDR3aa: CASSLPSRAYEQYF

j_gene: TRBJ2-3
d_gene: .
v_gene: TRBV3-1
abundance: .
CDR3nt: TGTGCCAGCAGCCAAGGGGACGGGCTAAGCACAGATACGCAGTATTTT
CDR3aa: CASSQGDGLSTDTQYF

j_gene: TRBJ2-7
d_gene: TRBD1
v_gene: TRBV29-1
abundance: many
CDR3nt: TGCAGCGTAAGAATACAGGGGTACGAGCAGTACTTC
CDR3aa: CSVRIQGYEQYF

j_gene: TRBJ2-7
d_gene: .
v_gene: TRBV13
abundance: few
CDR3nt: TGTGCCAGCAGCGCCGCTAAGAGCTCCTACGAGCAGTACTTC
CDR3aa: CASSAAKSSYEQYF

j_gene: TRBJ1-5
d_gene: TRBD1
v_gene: TRBV9
abundance: .
CDR3nt: TGTGCCAGCAGCCAGGGCGGGGACAGCCTTCAGCCCCAGCATTTT
CDR3aa: CASSQGGDSLQPQHF

j_gene: TRBJ2-3
d_gene: .
v_gene: TRBV7-3
abundance: .
CDR3nt: TGTGCCAGCAGCTTATTGGGGGGTTCCACAGATACGCAGTATTTT
CDR3aa: CASSLLGGSTDTQYF

j_gene: TRBJ2-7
d_gene: .
v_gene: TRBV7-9
abundance: .
CDR3nt: TGTGCCAGCAGCCCCCACGGGGGCGGTAGCTCCTACGAGCAGTACTTC
CDR3aa: CASSPHGGGSSYEQYF

j_gene: TRBJ1-3
d_gene: .
v_gene: TRBV20-1
abundance: .
CDR3nt: TGCAGTGCTAGAGAGAGACAGAACTCTGGAAACACCATATATTTT
CDR3aa: CSARERQNSGNTIYF

j_gene: TRBJ2-3
d_gene: TRBD1
v_gene: TRBV27
abundance: few
CDR3nt: TGTGCCAGCAGTGTGGACAGGGGAGGTGAGGCAGATACGCAGTATTTT
CDR3aa: CASSVDRGGEADTQYF

j_gene: TRBJ2-5
d_gene: TRBD2
v_gene: TRBV11-2
abundance: few
CDR3nt: TGTGCCAGCAGCCCTGGAAGTAGCGGGAGCGGGGAGACCCAGTACTTC
CDR3aa: CASSPGSSGSGETQYF

j_gene: TRBJ2-1
d_gene: TRBD2
v_gene: TRBV7-3
abundance: .
CDR3nt: TGTGCCAGCAGCCCTACCGGGACTAGCGGACTTAATGAGCAGTTCTTC
CDR3aa: CASSPTGTSGLNEQFF

j_gene: TRBJ2-2
d_gene: .
v_gene: TRBV12-3/TRBV12-4
abundance: few
CDR3nt: TGTGCCAGCAGATCCCTCACCGGGGAGCTGTTTTTT
CDR3aa: CASRSLTGELFF

j_gene: TRBJ2-7
d_gene: TRBD1
v_gene: TRBV6-5
abundance: .
CDR3nt: TGTGCCAGCATTTCTTTGGCCGGGACAGGGGTCCACGAGCAGTACTTC
CDR3aa: CASISLAGTGVHEQYF

j_gene: TRBJ2-5
d_gene: .
v_gene: TRBV27
abundance: few
CDR3nt: TGTGCCAGCAGTAGGAGGGGGCACCAAGAGACCCAGTACTTC
CDR3aa: CASSRRGHQETQYF